The sample holds many counts of the clone carrying this T cell receptor (beta chain). The CDR3 runs 14 residues. The V gene lost 1 base and the J gene lost 6 bases, with 11 bases spanning the gap. The data belong to a study of spatial heterogeneity in lung cancer. Looking at the study overall: The donor group consisted of around 77 patients who had untreated, early-stage non-small cell lung cancer.

The time point here: blood at routine non-recurrence follow-up after resection. Every molecule of TCR cDNA had its own unique molecular identifier. TCRdb fed the 5' RACE reads into MiXCR, producing one record per CDR3 protein. In the table there are around 100,000 distinct CDR3 sequences, about a tenth of which are singletons. The receptor's source is a female donor with early-stage non-small cell lung cancer. The source was PBMCs, collected at follow-up. The V and J genes are TRBV12-3 or TRBV12-4 and TRBJ2-3, with D maybe TRBD1 (6 bases). The CDR3 is CASSLGQAPDTQYF. The CDR3 DNA reads TGTGCCAGCAGTTTAGGACAGGCCCCCGATACGCAGTATTTT.